Presented here are 2 T cell receptor beta chains from one specimen sequenced in a study of cytomegalovirus exposure and HLA in healthy donors. Use of 60 Vbeta and 13 Jbeta primers characterized the PCR. Using immunoSEQ multiplex PCR, the repertoire was profiled, and TCRdb retains in-frame clones only, with some absent. The sample has about 59,000 clones, just under 75% seen once. The sample was PBMCs. These receptors came from a man younger than 45 in good health and CMV-seropositive.

This clone was recorded a few times. The V gene is TRBV6-4, the J gene TRBJ1-1; no reliable D call. V was pared by 4 bases and J by 1 base, with 7 bases between. The CDR3 sequence is 13 residues long. Germline loops: CDR1 MRHNA, CDR2 SNTAGT. CDR3 in amino acids: CASSALWNTEAFF. The CDR3 DNA sequence: TGTGCCAGCAGTGCCCTGTGGAACACTGAAGCTTTCTTT.

A single count supports this clone. The chain combines TRBV7-8 with TRBJ1-5; 7 bases are shared with TRBD1. Germline CDR1 reads SGHVS; CDR2 reads FQNEAQ. This CDR3 comprises 16 residues. J lost 0 bases, V lost 5 bases, and 7 bases had no gene match. The CDR3 is CASSKRQGGSNQPQHF. CDR3 sequence (DNA): TGTGCCAGCAGCAAGAGACAGGGAGGTAGCAATCAGCCCCAGCATTTT.